This is a list of T cell receptor beta chains from one sample in a study of T-cell memory formation after mild COVID-19. TCRdb recomputed calls from the 5' RACE reads with MiXCR, one row per CDR3 protein. The sample lists about 110,000 distinct CDR3 sequences; approximately 13% were seen once. The sequenced sample was PBMCs or a T cell subset sorted from them (not recorded which). Receptor source: an adult woman who had mild COVID-19 (a few samples of this study predate the infection). Cell type and time point are not known. The CDR3 runs from the conserved cysteine through the conserved F or W. Fields, in order: V gene, CDR3 length, J gene, D gene, clone size, CDR3 DNA, CDR3 protein. A D gene is named only where the DNA matches it firmly. Clone size appears in some rows only: once, few, many, or a class for an expanded clone.

V: TRBV7-3; length: 16; J: TRBJ2-3; D: -; size: -; DNA: TGTGCCAGCAGCGACACGACGGGACACCACACAGATACGCAGTATTTT; CDR3: CASSDTTGHHTDTQYF
V: TRBV7-3; length: 17; J: TRBJ1-1; D: -; size: few; DNA: TGTGCCAGCAGCTTAAAGGTGGGAACAAATATGAACACTGAAGCTTTCTTT; CDR3: CASSLKVGTNMNTEAFF
V: TRBV24-1; length: 16; J: TRBJ1-5; D: -; size: -; DNA: TGTGCCACCAGTGATAGTCTCAGGGAGAGAGGTCAGCCCCAGCATTTT; CDR3: CATSDSLRERGQPQHF
V: TRBV20-1; length: 15; J: TRBJ2-7; D: -; size: many; DNA: TGCAGTGCTAGAGAGGGGGGAGCAGGGACCTACGAGCAGTACTTC; CDR3: CSAREGGAGTYEQYF
V: TRBV20-1; length: 19; J: TRBJ2-1; D: -; size: -; DNA: TGCAGTGCTAGAGATCAGTGGCTTTCACCGAGGGGTTCCTACAATGAGCAGTTCTTC; CDR3: CSARDQWLSPRGSYNEQFF
V: TRBV29-1; length: 13; J: TRBJ2-1; D: TRBD2; size: many; DNA: TGCAGCTGCGGAGCGGGAGGATGGGATGAGCAGTTCTTC; CDR3: CSCGAGGWDEQFF
V: TRBV27; length: 15; J: TRBJ2-3; D: -; size: -; DNA: TGTGCCAGCAGTTTATTCACGGGTTTCACAGATACGCAGTATTTT; CDR3: CASSLFTGFTDTQYF
V: TRBV10-3; length: 13; J: TRBJ2-1; D: -; size: few; DNA: TGTGCCATCAGCCTCGGGGGCTCAGGGGAGCAGTTCTTC; CDR3: CAISLGGSGEQFF
V: TRBV19; length: 14; J: TRBJ1-5; D: -; size: few; DNA: TGTGCCAGTAGTATTAGGGACAGCAATCAGCCCCAGCATTTT; CDR3: CASSIRDSNQPQHF
V: TRBV9; length: 15; J: TRBJ2-2; D: TRBD2; size: -; DNA: TGTGCCAGCAGCGTAGAGTCTAGCGGCACCGGGGAGCTGTTTTTT; CDR3: CASSVESSGTGELFF
V: TRBV9; length: 15; J: TRBJ2-1; D: TRBD2; size: -; DNA: TGTGCCAGCAGCGTAGCGGCTAGCGGGTCCTATGAGCAGTTCTTC; CDR3: CASSVAASGSYEQFF
V: TRBV20-1; length: 11; J: TRBJ2-1; D: -; size: few; DNA: TGCAGTGTAAGGGGTCTCAATGAGCAGTTCTTC; CDR3: CSVRGLNEQFF
V: TRBV13; length: 16; J: TRBJ2-3; D: -; size: -; DNA: TGTGCCAGCAGCCCCCAGAGGGCAGCTAGCACAGATACGCAGTATTTT; CDR3: CASSPQRAASTDTQYF
V: TRBV4-3; length: 15; J: TRBJ2-7; D: TRBD1; size: -; DNA: TGCGCCAGCAGCCAAGATCGACAGGGGGGAACAGAGCAGTACTTC; CDR3: CASSQDRQGGTEQYF
V: TRBV20-1; length: 13; J: TRBJ2-7; D: -; size: -; DNA: TGCAGTGCTAGTAGCGGTGGTGCCTACGAGCAGTACTTC; CDR3: CSASSGGAYEQYF
V: TRBV6-5; length: 13; J: TRBJ1-2; D: -; size: few; DNA: TGTGCCAGCACCCGGGCCTCTAACTATGGCTACACCTTC; CDR3: CASTRASNYGYTF
V: TRBV7-9; length: 15; J: TRBJ2-1; D: -; size: -; DNA: TGTGCCAGCAGCTTTAGGACGGAGACCGACAATGAGCAGTTCTTC; CDR3: CASSFRTETDNEQFF
V: TRBV6-2/TRBV6-3; length: 13; J: TRBJ2-5; D: -; size: many; DNA: TGTGCCAGCAGTTACGACCGGTGGGAGACCCAGTACTTC; CDR3: CASSYDRWETQYF
V: TRBV14; length: 15; J: TRBJ1-1; D: -; size: few; DNA: TGTGCCAGCAGCCACTTTACGGGGAGAAACACTGAAGCTTTCTTT; CDR3: CASSHFTGRNTEAFF
V: TRBV7-2; length: 15; J: TRBJ2-5; D: TRBD1; size: -; DNA: TGTGCCAGCAGCTTACCGACAGGGTCAGGGGAGACCCAGTACTTC; CDR3: CASSLPTGSGETQYF
V: TRBV29-1; length: 12; J: TRBJ2-1; D: -; size: few; DNA: TGCAGCGTTGAAGTCAGGAACAATGAGCAGTTCTTC; CDR3: CSVEVRNNEQFF
V: TRBV29-1; length: 12; J: TRBJ2-7; D: -; size: -; DNA: TGCAGCGTTGAGGGGTTACAGTACGAGCAGTACTTC; CDR3: CSVEGLQYEQYF
V: TRBV20-1; length: 16; J: TRBJ2-1; D: TRBD2; size: -; DNA: TGCAGTGCCCAGACTAGCGTAGGGTTCTTAGACAATGAGCAGTTCTTC; CDR3: CSAQTSVGFLDNEQFF
V: TRBV6-5; length: 15; J: TRBJ1-2; D: -; size: -; DNA: TGTGCCAGCACCCAACCTAACAGAGCTAACTATGGCTACACCTTC; CDR3: CASTQPNRANYGYTF
V: TRBV6-2/TRBV6-3; length: 13; J: TRBJ2-1; D: -; size: few; DNA: TGTGCCAGCAGTTACTCGAGGCTCAATGAGCAGTTCTTC; CDR3: CASSYSRLNEQFF
V: TRBV12-3/TRBV12-4; length: 15; J: TRBJ2-7; D: TRBD1; size: -; DNA: TGTGCCAGCAGCCCCTCCCCGGGACAGACCTACGAGCAGTACTTC; CDR3: CASSPSPGQTYEQYF
V: TRBV7-9; length: 13; J: TRBJ1-4; D: -; size: few; DNA: TGTGCCAGCAGCTCCCTATGGGCCGAAAAACTGTTTTTT; CDR3: CASSSLWAEKLFF